This T cell receptor (beta chain) was retrieved from a study of beta chain features in type 1 diabetes. Whole-study findings and limits: Whatever favoring of shorter templates PCR might show would apply equally to patients and controls. The naive, central memory and Treg TCRB repertoires looked more alike in patients than they did in healthy donors. Moderate but significant shortening of TCRB CDR3s was recorded in all four CD4+ subsets from Type 1 diabetes patients.

This clone was found a few times. Its target is unknown. What was sequenced were expressed TCRB transcripts, since all of the isolated RNA had been reverse transcribed. Sequencing used immunoSEQ multiplex PCR; TCRdb keeps in-frame clones, though not all of them. The sample consists of around 330,000 clones, approximately 11% of them appearing once. Material for sequencing was naive CD4+ T cells from blood. The sequence came from a woman aged 25 to 45 in good health.

The CDR3 loop reads CASSTQGYGMNTEAFF. CDR3 DNA sequence: TGTGCCAGCAGCACACAGGGATACGGAATGAACACTGAAGCTTTCTTT. The J gene is TRBJ1-1, the V gene TRBV7-3, with D maybe TRBD1 (6 bases). V was shortened by 5 bases and J by 0 bases, with 16 bases between the two germline ends. The germline CDR1 and CDR2 sequences are SGHTA and FQGTGA. This CDR3 region has 16 residues.